A single T cell receptor beta chain is shown here with its context. Its antigen remains undetermined. Base qualities are not provided; no much larger clone lies one nucleotide away. TCR libraries were generated with the immunoSEQ multiplex PCR assay, using TCR-beta and/or TCR-alpha/delta assays for each sample. Amplified TCR libraries were sequenced on the Illumina high-throughput platform. From the authors' description of their analysis: Clustering and dimensionality reduction relied on pairwise TCRdist distances among GMM-specific receptors from T cells that were either sorted ex vivo or expanded in vitro. Each clinical repertoire was scored by mean NN-distance, the average TCRdist to the nearest 10% of tetramer-positive reference sequences. To compute GEM TCR motif frequency, the fraction of unique TCRs matching known GEM sequences by V/J usage and CDR3 length was calculated. Active tuberculosis was classified by linear discriminant analysis with leave-one-out cross-validation, implemented in scikit-learn. Imported from immuneACCESS, the table was reduced by TCRdb to in-frame sequences with V and J called. These copies leave out some clones; in studies compared against another copy, an unresolved V gene accounts for under half, and the cause of the remainder is not known. V and J calls and clone size are given by that table; D and trimming were obtained from the DNA. The sample yields about 37,000 clones; approximately 94% were counted once. The ten largest clonotypes hold 12% of the sample.

At study entry, a tuberculin skin test and the QuantiFERON-TB GOLD In-Tube IGRA were used to screen adolescents for latent tuberculosis infection. Unsorted cryopreserved PBMC were immunosequenced, covering on average approximately 98,000 T cells per clinical donor. Eleven high schools in the Worcester region of the Western Cape, South Africa, served as enrollment sites for adolescents aged 12 to 18 years. Roughly 10 adolescents infected with M. tuberculosis and ten uninfected adolescents were chosen and matched for age and sex. PBMC from adolescents were isolated by density centrifugation from freshly drawn heparinized blood and then cryopreserved. The sample is drawn from a study of T cells in tuberculosis listed by TCRdb under 2018. At the level of the whole study: To characterize T cells specific for the mycobacterial lipid antigen glucose monomycolate (GMM), the study used CD1B tetramers together with high-throughput TCR immunosequencing. In a South African clinical cohort, IGRA-negative adolescents, IGRA-positive adolescents with latent tuberculosis and adults with active tuberculosis were compared, with under 12 people in each group. Paper-wide results and their limitations: Compared with IGRA-negative controls, TCR-alpha repertoires from active tuberculosis had smaller mean NN-distances to GMM-specific TCRs, which suggests clonal expansion of these TCRs. The smaller NN-distances in active tuberculosis patients were driven in part by shorter CDR3-alpha lengths, while the difference seen for TCR-beta was not statistically significant. Using GEM motif frequencies, a classifier achieved approximately 72% accuracy, whereas a classifier built on the diverse GMM-specific repertoire got to less than 90% accuracy (AUROC roughly 0.88). Clinical samples were selected based on the availability of cryopreserved specimens, with adults included as active tuberculosis cases and adolescents included as controls.

V is clipped by 0 bases and J by 6 bases, and the sequence between their germline boundaries is 17 bases long. The cysteine opens and the phenylalanine closes a CDR3 of 16 amino acids. Only the CDR3 portion is preserved as DNA: 48 bases, with reading frame beginning at the first base. The germline V gene supplies CDR1 LGHNT and CDR2 FRNRAP. The sample comprised PBMCs. This chain joins TRBV12-5 to TRBJ1-1, with the D gene uncertain. The receptor was isolated from a donor between 5 and 29 years old with latent tuberculosis or without tuberculosis infection. Some clones in this sample may be carry-over from other donors' samples. The DNA reads as follows: TGTGCTAGTGGTTTGGTACTAGGCAGGAGGTTCCCTGAAGCTTTCTTT. Translated, this is CASGLVLGRRFPEAFF.